A single TCR beta chain is shown here with its context. The antigen remains undetermined. The source of the sample is a study of graft-versus-host responses after intestinal transplantation. Study details: Each recipient received a multivisceral, liver-intestinal, or isolated intestinal graft. Every one of the recipients received anti-thymocyte globulin induction and afterwards took tacrolimus and steroids for about 3 years. Overall study results and limits: After transplant, early declines in HvG clones were associated with peak levels of circulating GvH clones. Within the allografts of patients who had graft-donor T cell macrochimerism, graft-versus-host to host-versus-graft clonal ratios were high.

This table comes from immunoSEQ multiplex PCR, and its TCRdb copy is limited to in-frame clones, with some not included. This table holds 130,000 to 150,000 clones, 92% found once. This CDR3 contains 18 residues. CDR1 SGHDT and CDR2 YYEEEE come from the germline V gene. Trimming took 4 bases from V and 6 from J, leaving 25 bases between them. This specimen consisted of unstimulated CD4+ T cells sorted from spleen or lymph node cells, obtained before intestinal transplant. The TCR comes from a human donor who received an intestinal transplant. The rearrangement uses TRBV5-6 and TRBJ2-2; tentatively, D is TRBD1 (6 bases). The CDR3 region has the DNA TGTGCCAGCAGCCAAATTACAGGGCCCGGTATCCTAGCCGGGGAGCTGTTTTTT. Translating gives CASSQITGPGILAGELFF.